This entry describes one TCR beta chain. No antigen is known for it. There are no base qualities to consult, and no much larger clone falls within one base. CDR3 length: 15 amino acids, cysteine to phenylalanine. The sequence is cut down to CDR3 DNA, 45 bases in frame from base 1. Trimming takes 7 bases from V and 4 bases from J, and the germline ends sit 18 bases apart. The germline V gene encodes CDR1 MNHEY and CDR2 SVGAGI. Library generation was performed with 5' RACE. A second PCR of roughly 7 to 11 cycles was performed with a sample-barcoded 5' primer and a J-beta primer mix. A unique molecular identifier was introduced onto each TCR beta cDNA molecule by a template-switch 5' adaptor carrying 12 random nucleotides. Each sample yielded at least 2.5 million CDR3-containing paired-end reads. The Mint cDNA synthesis kit, primed by a TRBC-specific oligonucleotide, was used to synthesize first-strand cDNA from all RNA. Following uracil-DNA glycosylase treatment, all cDNA underwent a first 18-cycle PCR with the universal primers M1SS and BC2_uni_R. Regarding the original processing steps: For normalization, 1 million high-quality reads were randomly selected from each sample, with every read carrying a distinct molecular identifier. Reads with shared molecular identifiers were discarded instead of being binned into consensus sequences. MiTCR, set to a Q25 quality threshold and the strictest error-elimination algorithm, was used for CDR3 identification, clonotype clustering and error correction. A nonparametric unseen species model with Euler transformation was used to estimate a lower bound on total TCR beta diversity. TCRdb ran its own pipeline on the public reads, namely fastp trimming at Q25 and MiXCR clone calling, and kept in-frame beta chains. Records with the same CDR3 protein are collapsed into one entry carrying the most frequent genes and DNA. The V and J calls reflect TCRdb's pipeline rather than the authors' work. For this sample there are over 1,500,000 distinct CDR3 sequences; roughly two fifths appear just once. The ten biggest clones cover about 21% of the sample.

This sample stems from a study of blood T cells in healthy people across ages (dated by TCRdb to about 2015). Background on the whole study: In model experiments, roughly one uniquely barcoded TCR beta cDNA molecule per two T cells was captured by template switching. To track age-related changes in TCR beta repertoire diversity, the study relied on deep sequencing normalized with unique cDNA molecular identifiers. The donors were split into four age groups: young (average 16 years), middle-aged (39), aged (approximately 59) and long-lived (approximately 80). To avoid experimental bias, donors of different ages were randomly spread across the sequencing lanes. For two donors (one aged 18 to 29 and one aged 80 or older), the study analyzed two additional independent replicas of 1 million unique cDNA reads from the same blood draw.

The donors were roughly 40 Caucasian individuals from Russia, aged roughly 6 to 100 years, who were systemically healthy. Each donor gave around 9 milliliters of peripheral blood, collected into EDTA-treated Vacutainer tubes. PBMCs were isolated by Ficoll-Paque density-gradient centrifugation, with at least 7 million obtained per sample. Trizol reagent was used to extract total RNA from PBMCs, with at least 6 micrograms per sample. The percentages of naive CD45RAhigh/CD27high T cells were determined by flow cytometry on a PBMC aliquot from every donor. On the study overall, not on this receptor specifically: A strong correlation was found between observed TCR beta diversity and the percentage of naive T cells measured by flow cytometry. As age increased, observed TCR beta diversity per million T cells dropped in a roughly linear way, and a significant reduction was already evident by age around 41. The CMV infection status of donors was not known, potentially confounding age-related changes in expanded clonotypes. Estimates of total diversity based on one million sequenced T cells were considered lower bounds and underestimates. Compared with the aged group, the long-lived group had more naive CD4+ T cells, fewer expanded clones and increased TCR diversity, a pattern suggesting age selection. Since profiling was done on bulk unsorted PBMCs, naive and antigen-experienced compartments could not be conclusively compared.

The sequence came from a human donor in good health. Material: blood. Recombination connected TRBV6-5 to TRBJ2-3; the D gene is tentatively TRBD1 or TRBD2, each matching 6 bases. The CDR3 sequence is CASTWGAAGADTQYF. Here is the DNA: TGTGCCAGCACGTGGGGGGCGGCGGGCGCAGATACGCAGTATTTT.